This T cell receptor beta chain was sequenced in a study of cytomegalovirus exposure and HLA in healthy donors. The CDR3 has 15 amino acids. V was shortened by 4 bases and J by 4 bases, with 16 bases between the two germline ends. The germline V gene encodes CDR1 SGHRS and CDR2 YFSETQ. This clone has only a few counts. What it recognizes is unknown. Study results and limitations: Analysis performed later found more than 15,000 TCR beta sequences associated with HLA alleles at 0.05 false discovery rate.

13 Jbeta primers and 60 Vbeta primers were used for the PCR. Authors' analysis steps: Counted up in a later analysis, unique TCR beta chains came to 65 million to 100 million, with around 10 million shared. The table came from immunoSEQ multiplex PCR; TCRdb's copy has only in-frame clones and leaves some out. V and J calls and clone size come straight from that table; D and trimming were deduced from the DNA. The sample yields 90,000 to 100,000 clones, around 10% seen once. This chain links TRBV5-1 with TRBJ2-3, with D possibly matching TRBD1 (6 bases). The TCR originated in a man in his fifties in good health and CMV-seropositive. Sequencing input: PBMCs. The DNA of the CDR3 is TGCGCCAGCAGCCTCGAAGGGGGAGAGGCAGATACGCAGTATTTT. As protein: CASSLEGGEADTQYF.